The entry below gives a single T cell receptor beta chain sequence along with its context. Here immunoSEQ multiplex PCR was the method, and the copy in TCRdb shows in-frame clones only, minus some. Among around 100,000 clones, 80% to 95% were seen once, and the ten largest hold approximately 7%. From germline, CDR1 is MNHEY and CDR2 SVGAGI. V lost 2 bases, J lost 1 base, and 9 bases lay in between. The CDR3 is 15 residues long. During active infection, Seattle patients enrolled and were then monitored through disease. This entry comes from a study of blood T cell repertoires in COVID-19. Study background: T cells, B-cell-depleted T cells, or PBMCs supplied cDNA or gDNA.

The clonotype comes from a man aged 18 to 30 with COVID-19, enrolled during active disease. The sequencing sample was made of peripheral blood. The chain links TRBV6-5 to TRBJ2-1, with D possibly matching TRBD2 (5 bases). CDR3 DNA: TGTGCCAGCAGTTACGTTCCGGGATCCTACAATGAGCAGTTCTTC. It encodes CASSYVPGSYNEQFF.